This T cell receptor (beta chain) was identified during a study of CD8+ T cells in alopecia areata. Study background: In an open-label trial, patients got 5 to 10 mg tofacitinib twice daily.

A word on this clone: The antigen remains unidentified.

Notes on the study in general: Patients displayed less clarity in TCR sharing than mice, a finding possibly related to HLA. Scalp samples also contribute reads from the resident alphabeta T cells found in normal skin. Especially in alopecia totalis/universalis, lesional scalp showed greater clonality than normal scalp did.

The CDR3 runs 14 residues. The V gene lost 6 bases and the J gene lost 1 base, with 10 bases spanning the gap. The V gene's germline CDR1 is MGHDK and CDR2 SYGVNS. Sequencing relied on a cDNA template that was reverse transcribed from extracted RNA. Sequenced by immunoSEQ multiplex PCR; TCRdb stores in-frame clones only, minus some. This sample has fewer than 200,000 clones, with about 70% found just once. The specimen was CD8+ T cells sorted from blood, collected at week 0. This clonotype originated in a human donor with alopecia areata. The gene calls are TRBV25-1 and TRBJ2-4, with D possibly being TRBD2 (7 bases). CDR3 loop: CASSEGGAKNIQYF. In DNA form, the CDR3 reads TGTGCCAGCAGCGAGGGGGGGGCCAAAAACATTCAGTACTTC.